These 18 T cell receptor beta chains were sequenced from one sample in a study of blood T cell repertoires in COVID-19. TCRdb's copy holds only in-frame clones and misses some; the assay was immunoSEQ multiplex PCR. The sample contains around 200,000 clones, 70% to 90% of which appear only once. The sample taken for sequencing was PBMCs or T cells enriched from blood (not recorded which). All receptors derive from a man aged 25-45 years who had recovered from COVID-19.

The chain combines TRBV27 with TRBJ1-2; the D gene is possibly TRBD1 (6 bases). The germline V and J ends were trimmed by 4 bases and 8 bases, with 23 bases remaining between them. This CDR3 comprises 16 residues. Per the germline V gene, CDR1 is MNHEY and CDR2 is SMNVEV (reference sequence). This CDR3 reads CASSSRPRQELRGYTF. The CDR3 DNA reads TGTGCCAGCAGTTCCCGCCCCCGACAGGAGTTACGCGGCTACACCTTC.

The chain carries TRBV7-9 and TRBJ2-7, with 7 bases fitting TRBD1. This CDR3 has 15 residues. V lost 1 base and J lost 2; bases outside the gene matches: 5. CDR1 SEHNR and CDR2 FQNEAQ come from the germline V gene (reference sequence). The CDR3 DNA sequence: TGTGCCAGCAGCTTAGAAAGGGACAGCACCTACGAGCAGTACTTC. As protein: CASSLERDSTYEQYF.

The rearrangement uses TRBV3-1 (or the pseudogene TRBV3-2) and TRBJ1-6; no definite D call. The CDR3 sequence is 12 residues long. Germline V gives CDR1 LGHDT, CDR2 YNNKEL (reference sequence). Trimming stripped 11 bases from V and 9 bases from J, with 14 bases between. The CDR3 here is CASNNGVSPLHF. CDR3 nucleotide sequence: TGTGCCTCTAATAACGGGGTTTCACCCCTCCACTTT.

The V and J genes are TRBV11-2 and TRBJ2-7; tentatively, D is TRBD2 (6 bases). Looked up from germline, CDR1 is SGHAT and CDR2 is FQNNGV. V was shortened by 0 bases and J by 6 bases, with 15 bases between the two germline ends. This CDR3 is 15 amino acids long. CDR3 nucleotide sequence: TGTGCCAGCAGCTTAGACCCGACTAGTTCAGGCGAGCAGTACTTC. This gives the protein CASSLDPTSSGEQYF.

As DNA, the CDR3 is TGTGCCAGCAGTTCGTCAGAAAACACTGAAGCTTTCTTT. Amino acids: CASSSSENTEAFF. This chain uses TRBV6-2 or TRBV6-3 with TRBJ1-1; D gene uncertain. CDR3 length: 13 residues. V lost 4 bases and J lost 2, with 8 bases in between. The germline V gene has CDR1 MNHEY and CDR2 SVGEGT.

J is TRBJ2-7 and V is TRBV5-4; possibly TRBD2 for D (7 bases). V was trimmed by 4 bases and J by 2 bases, leaving 16 bases between them. In germline, CDR1 is SGHNT, CDR2 YYREEE (reference sequence). The CDR3 spans 15 residues. The CDR3 spells CASSPGGHRAYEQYF. In nucleotides, the CDR3 is TGTGCCAGCAGCCCGGGGGGACACAGGGCCTACGAGCAGTACTTC.

This chain joins TRBV18 and TRBJ2-7; tentatively, D is TRBD1 (5 bases). This CDR3 region has 13 residues. V shed 2 bases and J shed 4 bases, with 9 bases lying between them. Germline CDR1 is KGHSH and CDR2 is LQKENI. For the CDR3, the DNA is TGTGCCAGCTCACCAAGCAGGGCTTACGAGCAGTACTTC. It translates to CASSPSRAYEQYF.

V usage is TRBV9 and J usage is TRBJ1-2, with 10 bases identical to TRBD1. CDR3 size: 17 residues. Per the germline V gene, CDR1 is SGDLS and CDR2 is YYNGEE. With 3 bases clipped from V and 5 bases from J, the junction kept 13 bases outside the gene matches. The CDR3: CASSAPDRGLLWYGYTF. CDR3 nucleotides: TGTGCCAGCAGCGCCCCAGACAGGGGGCTTCTATGGTATGGCTACACCTTC.

This clone was picked up a small number of times. The chain has TRBV28 and TRBJ2-7; D may be TRBD2 (6 bases). CDR1 and CDR2 from the germline V gene are MDHEN and SYDVKM. The CDR3 extends over 11 amino acids. Deletions cut 3 bases from V and 7 bases from J, with 7 bases between. CDR3 region: CASSFGGEQYF. CDR3 DNA: TGTGCCAGCAGTTTCGGGGGAGAGCAGTACTTC.

This chain connects TRBV5-4 to TRBJ2-3, with 13 bases that match TRBD2. The V gene end was trimmed by 3 bases and the J gene end by 1 base; junction bases not matched to a gene: 2. This CDR3 comprises 16 residues. From germline, CDR1 is SGHNT and CDR2 YYREEE (reference sequence). CDR3 loop: CASSSGTSGGTDTQYF. CDR3 bases: TGTGCCAGCAGCTCTGGGACTAGCGGGGGCACAGATACGCAGTATTTT.

This chain uses TRBV13 with TRBJ1-1; 10 nucleotides agree with TRBD1. CDR1 PRHDT and CDR2 FYEKMQ come from the germline V gene (reference sequence). The CDR3 has 17 residues. Losses at the gene ends were 4 bases for V and 1 base for J; bases not matched to a gene: 9. DNA of the CDR3: TGTGCCAGCAGCTACCCGGGACAGGGGCTCCCGAACACTGAAGCTTTCTTT. Translated, it gives CASSYPGQGLPNTEAFF.

V usage is TRBV10-3 and J usage is TRBJ1-1; D not resolved. The germline V gene encodes CDR1 ENHRY and CDR2 SYGVKD. V shed 7 bases and J shed 6 bases, with 12 bases lying between them. CDR3 length: 12 amino acids. The CDR3 loop is CAIISEQAEAFF. For the CDR3, the DNA is TGTGCCATCATCTCTGAGCAAGCTGAAGCTTTCTTT.

The V call is TRBV7-9, the J call TRBJ1-6; 9 bases are shared with TRBD1. Trimming removed 4 bases from V and 6 bases from J; junction bases left unmatched: 7. This CDR3 spans 16 amino acids. CDR1 and CDR2 from the germline V gene are SEHNR and FQNEAQ (reference sequence). The CDR3 DNA sequence: TGTGCCAGCAGCTCACAGACAGGGGGTCTTAATTCACCCCTCCACTTT. Translated, it gives CASSSQTGGLNSPLHF.

The table lists this clone with a few counts. The chain uses TRBV3-1 (or the pseudogene TRBV3-2) and TRBJ1-5; D gene uncertain. The CDR3 consists of 15 residues. The V and J ends lost 0 bases and 6 bases respectively, with 12 bases between them. The germline gives CDR1 LGHDT, CDR2 YNNKEL (reference sequence). CDR3 nucleotide sequence: TGTGCCAGCAGCCAAGATTCAGGTTATGGTCAGCCCCAGCATTTT. Amino acids: CASSQDSGYGQPQHF.

This chain connects TRBV14 to TRBJ2-6; possible D gene TRBD2, 6 bases. V was trimmed by 6 bases and J by 0 bases, leaving 9 bases between them. Germline CDR1 and CDR2: SGHDN and FVKESK. The CDR3 is made up of 15 amino acids. This CDR3 reads CASSKAGSGANVLTF. The CDR3 DNA reads TGTGCCAGCAGTAAAGCGGGCTCTGGGGCCAACGTCCTGACTTTC.

The rearrangement links TRBV5-1 to TRBJ1-1; the D is unclear. Between the trimmed V and J ends, which lost 1 base and 0 bases, there was a span of 7 bases. Germline V lookup: CDR1 SGHRS, CDR2 YFSETQ. The CDR3 has 14 amino acids. CDR3 in amino acids: CASSLFAMNTEAFF. CDR3 coding DNA: TGCGCCAGCAGCTTGTTTGCTATGAACACTGAAGCTTTCTTT.

V gene TRBV9 combines with J gene TRBJ2-1; 10 nucleotides agree with TRBD2. The V and J ends lost 6 bases and 7 bases, in that order; junction bases with no gene match: 10. CDR3 length: 15 amino acids. The V gene's germline CDR1 is SGDLS and CDR2 YYNGEE. The CDR3 DNA reads TGTGCCAGCACCGCGACTAGCGGGTTGGAAAATGAGCAGTTCTTC. This encodes CASTATSGLENEQFF.

The rearrangement uses TRBV3-1 (or the pseudogene TRBV3-2) and TRBJ1-1; 7 bases are shared with TRBD1. CDR3 size: 15 residues. With V trimmed by 3 bases and J by 2 bases, 6 bases remained unmatched. CDR1 is LGHDT, CDR2 YNNKEL, per germline (reference sequence). The CDR3 loop is CASSHTTGDNTEAFF. The DNA for the CDR3 is TGTGCCAGCAGCCACACAACAGGGGATAACACTGAAGCTTTCTTT.